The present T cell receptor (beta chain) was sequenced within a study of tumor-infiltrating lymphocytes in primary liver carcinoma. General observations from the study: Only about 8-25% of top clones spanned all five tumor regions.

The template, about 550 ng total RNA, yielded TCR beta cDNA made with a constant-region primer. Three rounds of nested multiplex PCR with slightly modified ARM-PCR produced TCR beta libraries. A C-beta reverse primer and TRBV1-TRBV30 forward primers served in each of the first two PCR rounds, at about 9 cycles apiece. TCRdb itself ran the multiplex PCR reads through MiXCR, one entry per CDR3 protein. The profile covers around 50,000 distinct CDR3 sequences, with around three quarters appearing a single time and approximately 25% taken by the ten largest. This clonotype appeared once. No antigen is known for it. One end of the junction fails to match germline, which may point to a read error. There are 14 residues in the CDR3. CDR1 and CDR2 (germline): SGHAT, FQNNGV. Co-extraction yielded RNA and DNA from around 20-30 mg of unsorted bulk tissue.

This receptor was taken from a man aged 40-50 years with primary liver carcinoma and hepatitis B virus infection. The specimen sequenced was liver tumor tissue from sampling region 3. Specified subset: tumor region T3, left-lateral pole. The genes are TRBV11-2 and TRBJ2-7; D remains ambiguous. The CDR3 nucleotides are TGTCCCAGCATCTTAACCGACGGAGCCTACGAGCAGAACTTC. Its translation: CPSILTDGAYEQNF. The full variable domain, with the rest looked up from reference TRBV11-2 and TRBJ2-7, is EAGVAQSPRYKIIEKRQSVAFWCNPISGHATLYWYQQILGQGPKLLIQFQNNGVVDDSQLPKDRFSAERLKGVDSTLKIQPAKLEDSAVYLCPSILTDGAYEQNFGPGTRLTVT.